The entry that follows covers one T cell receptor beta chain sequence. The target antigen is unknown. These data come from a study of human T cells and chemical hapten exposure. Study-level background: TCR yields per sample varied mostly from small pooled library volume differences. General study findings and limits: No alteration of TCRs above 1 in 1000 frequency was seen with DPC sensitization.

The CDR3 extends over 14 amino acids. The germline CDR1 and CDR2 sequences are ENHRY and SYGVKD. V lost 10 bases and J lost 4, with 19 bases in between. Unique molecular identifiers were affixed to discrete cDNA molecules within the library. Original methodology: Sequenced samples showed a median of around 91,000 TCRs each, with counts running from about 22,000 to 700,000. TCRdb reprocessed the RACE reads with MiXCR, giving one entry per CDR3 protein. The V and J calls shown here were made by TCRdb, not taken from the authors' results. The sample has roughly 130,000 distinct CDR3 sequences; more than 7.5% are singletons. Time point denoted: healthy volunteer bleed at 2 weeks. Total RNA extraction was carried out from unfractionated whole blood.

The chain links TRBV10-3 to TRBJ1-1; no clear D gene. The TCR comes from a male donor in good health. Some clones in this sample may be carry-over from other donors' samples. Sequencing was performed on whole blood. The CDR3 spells CATRLRDLATEAFF. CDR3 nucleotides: TGTGCCACCCGGTTAAGGGATTTGGCCACTGAAGCTTTCTTT.